This T cell receptor (beta chain) was sequenced during a study of cytomegalovirus exposure and HLA in healthy donors. Study-wide points: Segments of the TCR beta V type were, in most cases, productive about 87% or about 30% of the time in an earlier analysis.

CDR3 length: 14 amino acids. Losses at the gene ends were 8 bases for V and 1 base for J; bases not matched to a gene: 5. The V gene's germline CDR1 is MNHEY and CDR2 SVGAGI. Amplification used 60 Vbeta primers and 13 Jbeta primers. Clones were read by immunoSEQ multiplex PCR, and TCRdb kept only the in-frame ones, dropping some. The sample consists of around 140,000 clones, approximately 81% of them appearing once. This clone was counted only a few times. Its antigen is still unknown. This sequence originates from a male donor in good health and CMV-seronegative. This rearrangement joins TRBV6-5 to TRBJ2-1, with 7 positions matching TRBD2. The source material was PBMCs. This CDR3 reads CASGRGRSYNEQFF. The CDR3 nucleotides read TGTGCCAGCGGGCGGGGGAGGTCCTACAATGAGCAGTTCTTC.